The TCR beta chain described here comes from a study of blood T cells in healthy people across ages (dated by TCRdb to 2014 to 2015). In terms of the full investigation: Template switching captured roughly one uniquely barcoded TCR beta cDNA molecule per two T cells in model experiments. The study measured age-related changes in TCR beta repertoire diversity using deep sequencing normalized with unique cDNA molecular identifiers. Donors were grouped into four age groups: young (average about 15 years), middle-aged (39), aged (around 60) and long-lived (approximately 78). Donors of different ages were randomly distributed across sequencing lanes to avoid experimental bias. Using the same blood draw, the study looked at two additional independent replicas of 1 million unique cDNA reads for two donors, one aged 18 to 30 and the other aged 80 or older. Beyond this particular receptor, the publication reports: The CMV infection status of donors was not known, potentially confounding age-related changes in expanded clonotypes. Observed TCR beta diversity per million T cells fell roughly linearly with age, and a significant reduction was already apparent by age roughly 40. Compared with the aged group, more naive CD4+ T cells, fewer expanded clones and increased TCR diversity were shown by the long-lived group, suggesting age selection. The percentage of naive T cells measured by flow cytometry correlated strongly with observed TCR beta diversity. Total diversity estimates from one million sequenced T cells were considered lower bounds and underestimates. Bulk unsorted PBMC profiling prevented conclusive comparison of naive and antigen-experienced compartments.

The library was obtained by 5' RACE. A second PCR of roughly 7 to 11 cycles was performed with a sample-barcoded 5' primer and a J-beta primer mix. A template-switch 5' adaptor carrying 12 random nucleotides introduced a unique molecular identifier onto each TCR beta cDNA molecule. Each sample yielded at least 2.5 million CDR3-containing paired-end reads. First-strand cDNA synthesis was performed from all RNA using the Mint cDNA synthesis kit, with priming by a TRBC-specific oligonucleotide. Following uracil-DNA glycosylase treatment, a first 18-cycle PCR with universal primers M1SS and BC2_uni_R was performed on all cDNA. Under the source paper's analysis protocol: Normalization of each sample was performed by random selection of 1 million high-quality reads, each carrying a distinct molecular identifier. Instead of being binned into consensus sequences, reads that shared molecular identifiers were thrown out. CDR3 identification, clonotype clustering and error correction used MiTCR with a Q25 quality threshold and the strictest error-elimination algorithm. A nonparametric unseen species model with Euler transformation was used to estimate a lower bound on total TCR beta diversity. TCRdb trimmed public reads at Q25 via fastp, called clones via MiXCR and kept in-frame beta chains. Each entry is one CDR3 protein sequence, shown with its most common DNA and genes. For this entry, the V and J calls and clone size follow TCRdb and not the study's own pipeline. Present in this sample are fewer than 2,000,000 distinct CDR3 sequences, 39% of which were seen just once. 20% to 25% of the sample is taken by the ten largest.

The CDR3 goes from the cysteine to the phenylalanine over 14 residues. The only DNA kept is the CDR3, 42 bases in frame from the first base. Via the germline V gene, CDR1 is MNHEY and CDR2 SVGEGT. Trimming at the junction amounts to 6 bases on V and 1 base on J, and the germline ends lie 10 bases apart. This clonotype was observed a few times. Its specific antigen is unknown. It has no much larger one-base neighbor in the sample; base qualities were not kept. The roughly 42 donors, aged roughly 6 to 95 years, were systemically healthy Caucasian individuals from Russia. Each donor gave around 9.8 milliliters of peripheral blood, collected into EDTA-treated Vacutainer tubes. PBMCs were isolated by Ficoll-Paque density-gradient centrifugation, with at least 6 million obtained per sample. Trizol reagent was used to extract total RNA from the PBMCs, yielding at least 6 micrograms per sample. For every donor, flow cytometry on a PBMC aliquot measured the percentage of naive CD45RAhigh/CD27high T cells.

Sequencing was carried out using blood. This TCR derives from a human donor in good health. Here the chain combines TRBV6-2 or TRBV6-3 and TRBJ1-5; no D gene is confidently identified. The DNA sequence reads TGTGCCAGCAGACCCACAGTCAGCAATCAGCCCCAGCATTTT. It translates as CASRPTVSNQPQHF.